The present T cell receptor (beta chain) was sequenced within a study of cytomegalovirus exposure and HLA in healthy donors. Across the whole study: Earlier sequencing of approximately 180 million T cells yielded approximately 120 million unique TCR beta sequences. Regarding the study as a whole: Productive status was seen about 87% or about 30% of the time for most TCR beta V segments in an earlier analysis. The study put 150 or so TCR beta chains on its list as cytomegalovirus-associated.

PCR used 60 Vbeta primers and 13 Jbeta primers. Profiling relied on immunoSEQ multiplex PCR, and the TCRdb table lists in-frame clones only, not all of them. Of some 80,000 clones detected, about 79% appear once; the ten largest clones hold 5.5% to 7%. Comment on this clone: Its antigen remains unidentified.

The receptor's source is a young man in good health and CMV-seropositive. The sequencing sample was made of PBMCs.

The CDR3 here is CASSVLLLRTEAFF. As DNA, the CDR3 is TGTGCCAGTAGTGTTCTCCTACTACGCACTGAAGCTTTCTTT. The chain has TRBV19 and TRBJ1-1; D ambiguous. Germline CDR1 and CDR2: LNHDA and SQIVND (reference sequence). Trimming left V 5 bases short and J 4 bases short, with 14 bases between. The CDR3 covers 14 residues. Filled out from reference TRBV19 and TRBJ1-1, the complete variable domain reads DGGITQSPKYLFRKEGQNVTLSCEQNLNHDAMYWYRQDPGQGLRLIYYSQIVNDFQKGDIAEGYSVSREKKESFPLTVTSAQKNPTAFYLCASSVLLLRTEAFFGQGTRLTVV.